The next 3 T cell receptor beta chains were all read from a single sample in a study of blood T cells in healthy people across ages. It was with a sample-barcoded 5' primer and a J-beta primer mix that a second PCR of roughly 6 to 12 cycles was run. Via MiXCR, TCRdb re-called the 5' RACE reads, giving one row per CDR3 protein. Of fewer than 900,000 distinct CDR3 sequences listed, roughly two fifths are singletons. The source material was blood. These receptors were obtained from a woman aged 60 to 75 in good health.

This clonotype was observed a few times. V gene TRBV5-6 combines with J gene TRBJ2-5; D ambiguous. The CDR3 extends over 15 amino acids. Per germline, CDR1 SGHDT and CDR2 YYEEEE. The V end was cut by 2 bases, the J end by 3 bases, with 14 bases between. This chain's CDR3 is CASSFTRLVKETQYF. The DNA for the CDR3 is TGTGCCAGCAGCTTTACTCGACTGGTAAAAGAGACCCAGTACTTC.

This chain joins TRBV5-1 and TRBJ2-3, with 10 bases fitting TRBD2. Per the germline V gene, CDR1 is SGHRS and CDR2 is YFSETQ. V shed 4 bases, J shed 5 bases, and the junction held 10 bases outside the gene matches. The CDR3 has 16 amino acids. The CDR3 loop is CASSRQAGGLVDTQYF. The CDR3 coding sequence is TGCGCCAGCAGCAGGCAAGCGGGGGGGCTCGTAGATACGCAGTATTTT.

On this clonotype: This may come from a read error, since a much larger clone is one base off. The rearrangement links TRBV7-2 to TRBJ2-4; D may be TRBD2 (5 bases). The closer fit of TRBJ2-7 to the DNA end suggests the J call may be wrong. The CDR3 runs to 13 residues. Germline V gene sequence: CDR1 SGHTA, CDR2 FQGNSA. CDR3 nucleotide sequence: TGTGCCAGCAGGGCTACAAGGACTTACGAGCAGTACTTC. The encoded protein is CASRATRTYEQYF.